This TCR beta chain was found in a study of cytomegalovirus exposure and HLA in healthy donors. The table came from immunoSEQ multiplex PCR; TCRdb's copy has only in-frame clones and leaves some out. The sample shows over 120,000 clones, more than 80% of them seen only once. V shed 6 bases and J shed 5 bases, with 10 bases lying between them. The CDR3 loop spans 11 amino acids. CDR1 is DFQATT, CDR2 SNEGSKA, per germline (reference sequence). The sequencing input was PBMCs. This receptor was identified in a woman aged 30 to 39 in good health and CMV-seropositive. This chain links TRBV20-1 with TRBJ1-1; D may be TRBD1 (6 bases). DNA of the CDR3: TGCAGTGCCACAGGGAGAACTGAAGCTTTCTTT. It translates to CSATGRTEAFF.